Below, 9 T cell receptor beta chains from the same sample are listed, as sequenced in a study of blood T cell repertoires in COVID-19. Clones were read by immunoSEQ multiplex PCR, and TCRdb kept only the in-frame ones, dropping some. The sample has 65,000 or so clones, over 60% seen once. Source material: peripheral blood. These receptors were collected from a woman aged 50 to 65 with active or convalescent COVID-19.

This chain joins TRBV5-8 and TRBJ2-1; TRBD2 matches at 7 bases. Trimming removed 0 bases from V and 2 bases from J; junction bases left unmatched: 8. The CDR3 is 17 residues long. Germline CDR1 is SGHTS and CDR2 is YDEGEE. The CDR3 reads CASSLEGLADTYNEQFF. In DNA, the CDR3 is TGTGCCAGCAGCTTGGAGGGGCTAGCGGATACCTACAATGAGCAGTTCTTC.

V gene TRBV27 combines with J gene TRBJ2-7; 7 nucleotides line up with TRBD1. The V gene's germline CDR1 is MNHEY and CDR2 SMNVEV (reference sequence). V dropped 4 bases and J dropped 2; count of bases not matched to a gene: 26. CDR3 size: 21 residues. The CDR3 is CASSSPGQPYQAPCTPYEQYF. The CDR3 DNA reads TGTGCCAGCAGTTCACCGGGACAGCCCTACCAAGCCCCCTGTACCCCCTACGAGCAGTACTTC.

This clone was detected a few times. The chain carries TRBV5-4 and TRBJ1-2; 7 nucleotides match TRBD1. The J segment lost 3 bases and the V segment lost 0 bases, leaving 5 bases of the junction unmatched. CDR1 and CDR2 from the germline V gene are SGHNT and YYREEE (reference sequence). The CDR3 is 15 amino acids. CDR3 nucleotide sequence: TGTGCCAGCAGCTTGGGTACAGGGGACGACTATGGCTACACCTTC. Its protein product is CASSLGTGDDYGYTF.

The chain couples TRBV5-4 to TRBJ2-3; D remains unclear. The germline V gene encodes CDR1 SGHNT and CDR2 YYREEE (reference sequence). There are 14 residues in the CDR3. With 0 bases removed from V and 2 bases from J, the gap between germline ends came to 7 bases. CDR3 amino acids: CASSLDAYTDTQYF. DNA of the CDR3: TGTGCCAGCAGCTTGGATGCGTACACAGATACGCAGTATTTT.

The chain employs TRBV4-2 and TRBJ2-2; 9 bases are shared with TRBD2. The CDR3 spans 16 residues. The germline gives CDR1 LGHNA, CDR2 YNFKEQ. J gave up 1 base and V 4 bases, and 4 bases lay outside the gene matches. CDR3 region: CASSRRTSENTGELFF. CDR3 DNA: TGTGCCAGCAGCCGACGGACTAGCGAGAACACCGGGGAGCTGTTTTTT.

The chain joins TRBV12-3 or TRBV12-4 to TRBJ1-1, with D uncertain. V shed 3 bases and J shed 10 bases, with 12 bases lying between them. The CDR3 has 12 amino acids. The CDR3 reads CASSLGAVGAFF. Here the CDR3 DNA reads TGTGCCAGCAGTTTGGGTGCGGTGGGAGCTTTCTTT.

The chain combines TRBV27 with TRBJ2-1, with 9 bases aligning to TRBD2. J lost 7 bases, V lost 3 bases, and 16 bases had no gene match. The CDR3 length is 18 residues. Germline-derived CDR1 and CDR2 are MNHEY and SMNVEV (reference sequence). For the CDR3, the DNA is TGTGCCAGCAGTTTCAGTCGGGGGGGGCGAACTAGCGGGAATGAGCAGTTCTTC. Its protein is CASSFSRGGRTSGNEQFF.

This clone was detected only once. This chain connects TRBV24-1 to TRBJ2-2, with 10 bases identical to TRBD1. Germline V CDR1 and CDR2: KGHDR, SFDVKD. The CDR3 contains 16 residues. The J segment lost 1 base and the V segment lost 4 bases, leaving 2 bases of the junction unmatched. CDR3 in DNA: TGTGCCACCAGTGACAGGGACAGGGGGAACACCGGGGAGCTGTTTTTT. As protein: CATSDRDRGNTGELFF.

This chain uses TRBV19 with TRBJ2-3; no clear D gene. The CDR3 loop spans 15 amino acids. V dropped 10 bases and J dropped 6 bases, with 23 bases sitting between them. Per germline, CDR1 LNHDA and CDR2 SQIVND (reference sequence). This CDR3 reads CATKAEPRSGDTQYF. The CDR3 bases are TGTGCCACTAAGGCGGAGCCTCGCTCCGGGGATACGCAGTATTTT. The variable domain in full, with the rest retrieved from reference TRBV19 and TRBJ2-3, is DGGITQSPKYLFRKEGQNVTLSCEQNLNHDAMYWYRQDPGQGLRLIYYSQIVNDFQKGDIAEGYSVSREKKESFPLTVTSAQKNPTAFYLCATKAEPRSGDTQYFGPGTRLTVL.